This T cell receptor beta chain was sequenced in a study of T cells in Graves' hyperthyroidism and ophthalmopathy. In germline, CDR1 is MNHEY, CDR2 SMNVEV (reference sequence). The CDR3 spans 15 residues. The V gene lost 7 bases and the J gene lost 4 bases, with 20 bases spanning the gap. TCR beta CDR3 region amplification was performed from RNA transcripts. The study used the HTBI primer set for a first-round RT-PCR of the TCR CDR3. TCRdb fed the multiplex PCR reads into MiXCR, producing one record per CDR3 protein. The sample lists around 300,000 distinct CDR3 sequences; around 13% were seen once. This clonotype was picked up many times. Diagnosis rested on symptoms, serum thyroxine and TRAb, thyroid ultrasound, and orbital computed tomography.

The sequenced material came from blood. This chain links TRBV27 with TRBJ2-7, with D perhaps TRBD1 (5 bases). This receptor was identified in a woman aged 25 to 39 with Graves' hyperthyroidism. The CDR3 region has the DNA TGTGCCAGCAAAGCTGGGGCCCCTAGTTGGTACGAGCAGTACTTC. Amino acid sequence: CASKAGAPSWYEQYF.